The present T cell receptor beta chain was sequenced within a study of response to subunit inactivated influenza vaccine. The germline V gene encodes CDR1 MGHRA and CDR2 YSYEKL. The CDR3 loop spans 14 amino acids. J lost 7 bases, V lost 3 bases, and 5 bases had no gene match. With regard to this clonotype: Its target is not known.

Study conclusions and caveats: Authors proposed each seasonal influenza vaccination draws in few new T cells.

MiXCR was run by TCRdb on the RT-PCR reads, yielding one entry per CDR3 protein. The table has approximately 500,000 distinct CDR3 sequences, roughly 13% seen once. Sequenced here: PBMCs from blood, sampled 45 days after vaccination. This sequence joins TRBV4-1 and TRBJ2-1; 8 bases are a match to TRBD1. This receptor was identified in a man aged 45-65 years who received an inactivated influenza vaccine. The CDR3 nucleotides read TGCGCCAGCAGCCAGACCACAGGGGGTAATGAGCAGTTCTTC. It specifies CASSQTTGGNEQFF.